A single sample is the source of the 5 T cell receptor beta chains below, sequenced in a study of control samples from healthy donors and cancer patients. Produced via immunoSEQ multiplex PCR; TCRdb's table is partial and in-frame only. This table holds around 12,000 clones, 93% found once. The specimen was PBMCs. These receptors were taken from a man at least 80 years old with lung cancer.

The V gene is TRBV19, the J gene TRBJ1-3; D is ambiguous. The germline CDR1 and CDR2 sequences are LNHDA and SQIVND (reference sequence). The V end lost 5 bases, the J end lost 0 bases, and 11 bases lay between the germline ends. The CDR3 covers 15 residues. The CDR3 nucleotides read TGTGCCAGTAGTTCCCAGGCTTACTCTGGAAACACCATATATTTT. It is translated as CASSSQAYSGNTIYF. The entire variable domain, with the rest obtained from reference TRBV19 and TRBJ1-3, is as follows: DGGITQSPKYLFRKEGQNVTLSCEQNLNHDAMYWYRQDPGQGLRLIYYSQIVNDFQKGDIAEGYSVSREKKESFPLTVTSAQKNPTAFYLCASSSQAYSGNTIYFGEGSWLTVV.

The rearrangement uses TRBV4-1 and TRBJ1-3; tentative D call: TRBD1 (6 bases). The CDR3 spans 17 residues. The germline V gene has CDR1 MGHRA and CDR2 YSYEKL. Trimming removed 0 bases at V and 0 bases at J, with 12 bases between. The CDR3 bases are TGCGCCAGCAGCCAAGAAGCCCGACAGGACTCTGGAAACACCATATATTTT. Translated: CASSQEARQDSGNTIYF.

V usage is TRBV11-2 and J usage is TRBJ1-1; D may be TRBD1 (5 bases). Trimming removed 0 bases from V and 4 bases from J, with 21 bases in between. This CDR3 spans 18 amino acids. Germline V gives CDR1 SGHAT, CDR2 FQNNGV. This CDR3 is CASSLDGPTESPFTEAFF. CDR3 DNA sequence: TGTGCCAGCAGCTTAGATGGCCCGACAGAGTCGCCTTTCACTGAAGCTTTCTTT.

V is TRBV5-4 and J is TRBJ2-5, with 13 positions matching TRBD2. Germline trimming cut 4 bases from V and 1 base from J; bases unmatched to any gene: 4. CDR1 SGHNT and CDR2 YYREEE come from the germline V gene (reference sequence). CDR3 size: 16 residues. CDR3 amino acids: CASSRTSGGAQETQYF. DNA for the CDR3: TGTGCCAGCAGCAGAACTAGCGGGGGGGCCCAAGAGACCCAGTACTTC.

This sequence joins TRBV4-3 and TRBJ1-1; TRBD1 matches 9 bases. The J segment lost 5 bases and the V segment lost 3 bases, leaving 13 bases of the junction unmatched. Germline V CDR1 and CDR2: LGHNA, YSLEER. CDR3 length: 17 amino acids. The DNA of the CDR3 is TGCGCCAGCAGCCAGAAAATTCGGACAGGGGTAAGGACTGAAGCTTTCTTT. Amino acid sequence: CASSQKIRTGVRTEAFF.